The T cell receptor (beta chain) described here comes from a study of long-term antiretroviral therapy in people with HIV. General study points: Dating from the mid-2000s to the late 2010s, the blood was possibly obtained under older ART regimens.

As concerns this clone: Its antigen is not identified.

The run of the v3.0 immunoSEQ assay was at survey level. Here immunoSEQ multiplex PCR was the method, and the copy in TCRdb shows in-frame clones only, minus some. This sample carries 25,000 to 35,000 clones, roughly 93% of them seen once, and the ten largest clones take 2.5% to 3.5%. From germline, CDR1 is SGHRS and CDR2 YFSETQ. V was trimmed by 2 bases and J by 5 bases, leaving 5 bases between them. The CDR3 contains 11 residues. The receptor comes from a man in his fifties or sixties with HIV. The sequenced sample was unsorted PBMCs, obtained about 7.2 years after starting antiretroviral therapy. The chain carries TRBV5-1 and TRBJ2-7, with no clear D. Written as DNA, the CDR3 is TGCGCCAGCAGCTTAGTAGACGAGCAGTACTTC. Translating it yields CASSLVDEQYF.